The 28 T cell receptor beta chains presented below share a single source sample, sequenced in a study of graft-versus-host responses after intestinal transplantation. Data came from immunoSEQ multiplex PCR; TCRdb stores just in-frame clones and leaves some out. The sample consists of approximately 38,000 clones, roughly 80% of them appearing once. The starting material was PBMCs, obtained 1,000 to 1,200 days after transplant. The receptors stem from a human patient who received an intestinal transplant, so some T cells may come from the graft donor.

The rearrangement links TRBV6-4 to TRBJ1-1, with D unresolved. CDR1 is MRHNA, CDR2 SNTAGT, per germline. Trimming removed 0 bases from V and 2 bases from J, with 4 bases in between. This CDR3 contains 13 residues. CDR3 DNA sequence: TGTGCCAGCAGTGACTCAGCTAACACTGAAGCTTTCTTT. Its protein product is CASSDSANTEAFF.

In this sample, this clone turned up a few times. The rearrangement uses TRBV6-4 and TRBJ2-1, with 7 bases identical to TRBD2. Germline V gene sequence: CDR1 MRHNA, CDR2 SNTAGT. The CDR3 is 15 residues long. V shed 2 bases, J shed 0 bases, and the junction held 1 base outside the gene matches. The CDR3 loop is CASSDGGGSYNEQFF. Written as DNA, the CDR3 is TGTGCCAGCAGTGACGGCGGGGGCTCCTACAATGAGCAGTTCTTC.

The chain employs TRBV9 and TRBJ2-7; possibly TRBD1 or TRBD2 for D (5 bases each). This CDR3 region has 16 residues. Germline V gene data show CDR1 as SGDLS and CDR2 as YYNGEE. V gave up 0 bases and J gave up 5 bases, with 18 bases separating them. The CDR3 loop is CASSVVHDEGHHEQYF. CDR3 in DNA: TGTGCCAGCAGCGTAGTCCACGACGAGGGGCACCACGAGCAGTACTTC. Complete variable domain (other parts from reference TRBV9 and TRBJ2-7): DSGVTQTPKHLITATGQRVTLRCSPRSGDLSVYWYQQSLDQGLQFLIQYYNGEERAKGNILERFSAQQFPDLHSELNLSSLELGDSALYFCASSVVHDEGHHEQYFGPGTRLTVT.

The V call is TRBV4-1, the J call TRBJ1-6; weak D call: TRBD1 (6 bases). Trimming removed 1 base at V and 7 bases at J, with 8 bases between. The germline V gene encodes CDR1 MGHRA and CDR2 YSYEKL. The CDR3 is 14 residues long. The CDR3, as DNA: TGCGCCAGCAGCCAAGTAGGGGGAAATTCACCCCTCCACTTT. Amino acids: CASSQVGGNSPLHF.

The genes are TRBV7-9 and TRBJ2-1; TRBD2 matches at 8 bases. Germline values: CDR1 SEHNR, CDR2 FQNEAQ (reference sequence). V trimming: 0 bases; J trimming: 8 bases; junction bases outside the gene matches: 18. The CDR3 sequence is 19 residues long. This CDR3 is CASSLARAKAGVAYDEQFF. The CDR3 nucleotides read TGTGCCAGCAGCTTAGCCCGGGCGAAAGCGGGAGTGGCCTATGATGAGCAGTTCTTC.

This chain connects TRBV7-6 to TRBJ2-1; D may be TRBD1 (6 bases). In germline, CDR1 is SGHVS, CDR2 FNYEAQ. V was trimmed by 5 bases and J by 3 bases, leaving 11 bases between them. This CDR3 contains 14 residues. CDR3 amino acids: CASSRRTDYNEQFF. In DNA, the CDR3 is TGTGCCAGCAGCCGCAGGACAGACTACAATGAGCAGTTCTTC.

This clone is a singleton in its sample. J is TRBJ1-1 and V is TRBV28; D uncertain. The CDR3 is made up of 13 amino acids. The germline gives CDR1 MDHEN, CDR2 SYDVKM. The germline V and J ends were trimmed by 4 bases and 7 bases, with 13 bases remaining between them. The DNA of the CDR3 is TGTGCCAGCAGTTCCTGGGATGTGGTTGAAGCTTTCTTT. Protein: CASSSWDVVEAFF.

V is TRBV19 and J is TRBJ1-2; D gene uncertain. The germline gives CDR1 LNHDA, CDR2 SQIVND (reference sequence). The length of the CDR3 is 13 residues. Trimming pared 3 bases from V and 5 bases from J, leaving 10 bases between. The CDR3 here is CASSIGEGYGYTF. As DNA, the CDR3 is TGTGCCAGTAGTATCGGGGAAGGGTATGGCTACACCTTC. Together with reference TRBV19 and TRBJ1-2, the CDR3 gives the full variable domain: DGGITQSPKYLFRKEGQNVTLSCEQNLNHDAMYWYRQDPGQGLRLIYYSQIVNDFQKGDIAEGYSVSREKKESFPLTVTSAQKNPTAFYLCASSIGEGYGYTFGSGTRLTVV.

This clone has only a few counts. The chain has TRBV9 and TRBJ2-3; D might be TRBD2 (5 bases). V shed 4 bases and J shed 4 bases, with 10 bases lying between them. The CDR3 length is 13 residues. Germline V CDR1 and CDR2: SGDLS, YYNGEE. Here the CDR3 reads CASSSDGADTQYF. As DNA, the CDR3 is TGTGCCAGCAGCAGTGACGGGGCAGATACGCAGTATTTT.

CDR3 protein: CASSVEADTQYF. In nucleotides, the CDR3 is TGTGCCAGCAGTGTAGAGGCCGATACGCAGTATTTT. The chain combines TRBV2 with TRBJ2-3; the D is unclear. This CDR3 contains 12 residues. Trimming pared 4 bases from V and 6 bases from J, leaving 8 bases between. Germline V gene sequence: CDR1 SNHLY, CDR2 FYNNEI. Complete variable domain (other parts from reference TRBV2 and TRBJ2-3): EPEVTQTPSHQVTQMGQEVILRCVPISNHLYFYWYRQILGQKVEFLVSFYNNEISEKSEIFDDQFSVERPDGSNFTLKIRSTKLEDSAMYFCASSVEADTQYFGPGTRLTVL.

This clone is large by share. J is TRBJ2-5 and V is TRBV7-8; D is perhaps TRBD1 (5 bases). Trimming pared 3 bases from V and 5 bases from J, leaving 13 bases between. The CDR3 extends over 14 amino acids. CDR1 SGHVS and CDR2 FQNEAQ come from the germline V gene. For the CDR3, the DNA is TGTGCCAGCAGCTTTCTAAGGGGCGCGGAGACCCAGTACTTC. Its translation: CASSFLRGAETQYF.

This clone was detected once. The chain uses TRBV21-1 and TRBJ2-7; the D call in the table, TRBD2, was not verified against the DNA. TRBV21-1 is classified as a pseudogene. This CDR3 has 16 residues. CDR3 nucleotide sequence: TGTGCCAGCTCGACCGGAAGCGGGGCCCCATCTTACGAGCAGTACTTC. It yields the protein CASSTGSGAPSYEQYF.

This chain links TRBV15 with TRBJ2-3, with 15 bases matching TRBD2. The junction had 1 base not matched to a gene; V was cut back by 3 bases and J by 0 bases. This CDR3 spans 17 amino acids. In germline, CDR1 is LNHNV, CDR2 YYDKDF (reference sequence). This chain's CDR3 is CATSRGLAGGSTDTQYF. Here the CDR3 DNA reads TGTGCCACCAGCAGGGGACTAGCGGGAGGTAGCACAGATACGCAGTATTTT.

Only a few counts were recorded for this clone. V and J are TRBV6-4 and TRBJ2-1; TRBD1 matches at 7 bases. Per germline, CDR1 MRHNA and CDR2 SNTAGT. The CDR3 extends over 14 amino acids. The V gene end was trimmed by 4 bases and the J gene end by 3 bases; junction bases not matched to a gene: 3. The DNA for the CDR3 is TGTGCCAGCAGTGGAAGGGACAGCTACAATGAGCAGTTCTTC. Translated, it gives CASSGRDSYNEQFF.

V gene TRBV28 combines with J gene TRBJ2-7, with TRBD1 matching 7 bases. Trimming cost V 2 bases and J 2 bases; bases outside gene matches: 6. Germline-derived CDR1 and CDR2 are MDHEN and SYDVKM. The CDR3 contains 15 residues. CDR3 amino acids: CASSLQLTGAYEQYF. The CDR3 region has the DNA TGTGCCAGCAGTTTACAACTTACAGGGGCCTACGAGCAGTACTTC.

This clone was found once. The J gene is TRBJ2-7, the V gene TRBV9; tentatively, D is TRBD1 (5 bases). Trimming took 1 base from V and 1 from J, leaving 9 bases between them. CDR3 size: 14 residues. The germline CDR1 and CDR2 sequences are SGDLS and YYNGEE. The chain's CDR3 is CASSVFDRSYEQYF. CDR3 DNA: TGTGCCAGCAGCGTATTCGACAGATCCTACGAGCAGTACTTC. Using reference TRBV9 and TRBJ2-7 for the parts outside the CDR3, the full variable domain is DSGVTQTPKHLITATGQRVTLRCSPRSGDLSVYWYQQSLDQGLQFLIQYYNGEERAKGNILERFSAQQFPDLHSELNLSSLELGDSALYFCASSVFDRSYEQYFGPGTRLTVT.

CDR3 amino acids: CASSQAGNTIYF. Written as DNA, the CDR3 is TGTGCCAGCAGCCAAGCTGGAAACACCATATATTTT. The chain recombines TRBV4-2 with TRBJ1-3; no clear D gene. Germline lookup yields CDR1 LGHNA and CDR2 YNFKEQ. V was cut by 1 base and J by 2 bases, with 0 bases left in between. The CDR3 extends over 12 amino acids.

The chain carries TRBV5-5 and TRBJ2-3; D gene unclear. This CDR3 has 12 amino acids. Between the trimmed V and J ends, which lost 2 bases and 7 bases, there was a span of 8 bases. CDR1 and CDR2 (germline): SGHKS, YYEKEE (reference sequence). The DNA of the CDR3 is TGTGCCAGCAGCTTACCCAAATATACGCAGTATTTT. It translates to CASSLPKYTQYF.

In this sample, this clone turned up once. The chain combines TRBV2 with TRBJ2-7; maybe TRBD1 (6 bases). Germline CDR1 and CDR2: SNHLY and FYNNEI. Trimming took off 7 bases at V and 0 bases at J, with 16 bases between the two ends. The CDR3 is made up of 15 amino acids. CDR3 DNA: TGTGCCAGCAAAACAGGGCCTGATAGCTCCTACGAGCAGTACTTC. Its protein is CASKTGPDSSYEQYF. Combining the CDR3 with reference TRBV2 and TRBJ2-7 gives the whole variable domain EPEVTQTPSHQVTQMGQEVILRCVPISNHLYFYWYRQILGQKVEFLVSFYNNEISEKSEIFDDQFSVERPDGSNFTLKIRSTKLEDSAMYFCASKTGPDSSYEQYFGPGTRLTVT.

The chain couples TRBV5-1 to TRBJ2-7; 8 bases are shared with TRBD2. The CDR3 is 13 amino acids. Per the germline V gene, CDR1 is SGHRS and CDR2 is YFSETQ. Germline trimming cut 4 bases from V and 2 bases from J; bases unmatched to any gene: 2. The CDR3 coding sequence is TGCGCCAGCAGCCCCGGGGGGGCCTACGAGCAGTACTTC. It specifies CASSPGGAYEQYF.

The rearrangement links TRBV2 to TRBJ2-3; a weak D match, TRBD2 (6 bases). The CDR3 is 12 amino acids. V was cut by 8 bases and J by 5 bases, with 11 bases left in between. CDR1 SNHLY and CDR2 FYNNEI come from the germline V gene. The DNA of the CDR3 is TGTGCCAGCGTACTAGCAAAAGATACGCAGTATTTT. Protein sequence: CASVLAKDTQYF.

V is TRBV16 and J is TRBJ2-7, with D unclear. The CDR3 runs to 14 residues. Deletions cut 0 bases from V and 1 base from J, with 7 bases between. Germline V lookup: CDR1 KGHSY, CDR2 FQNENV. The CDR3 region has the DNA TGTGCCAGCAGCCAATCAGTCAGGTCCTACGAGCAGTACTTC. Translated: CASSQSVRSYEQYF.

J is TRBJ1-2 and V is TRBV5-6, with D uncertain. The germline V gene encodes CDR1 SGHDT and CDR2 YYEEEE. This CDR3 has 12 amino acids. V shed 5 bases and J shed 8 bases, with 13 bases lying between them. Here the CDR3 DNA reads TGTGCCAGCAGGAAAGGACCCCTCGGCTACACCTTC. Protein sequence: CASRKGPLGYTF.

The CDR3 coding sequence is TGTGCCAGCAGCTCTGGGGCCAACGTCCTGACTTTC. Translation gives CASSSGANVLTF. The V gene is TRBV5-5, the J gene TRBJ2-6; D is undetermined. Germline V lookup: CDR1 SGHKS, CDR2 YYEKEE (reference sequence). This CDR3 is 12 amino acids long. V was shortened by 3 bases and J by 2 bases, with 0 bases between the two germline ends.

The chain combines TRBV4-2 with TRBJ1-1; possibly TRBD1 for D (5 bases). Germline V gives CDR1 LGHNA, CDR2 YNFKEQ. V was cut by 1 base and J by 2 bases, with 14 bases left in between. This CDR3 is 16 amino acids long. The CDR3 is CASSQGLMGVNTEAFF. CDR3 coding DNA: TGTGCCAGCAGCCAAGGTTTAATGGGGGTTAACACTGAAGCTTTCTTT.

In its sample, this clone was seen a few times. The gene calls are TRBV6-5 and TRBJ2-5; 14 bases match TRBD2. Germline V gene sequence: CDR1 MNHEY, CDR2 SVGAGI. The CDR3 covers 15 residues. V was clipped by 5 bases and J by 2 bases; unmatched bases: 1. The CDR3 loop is CASSGLAGGQETQYF. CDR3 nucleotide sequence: TGTGCCAGCAGTGGACTAGCGGGGGGACAAGAGACCCAGTACTTC.

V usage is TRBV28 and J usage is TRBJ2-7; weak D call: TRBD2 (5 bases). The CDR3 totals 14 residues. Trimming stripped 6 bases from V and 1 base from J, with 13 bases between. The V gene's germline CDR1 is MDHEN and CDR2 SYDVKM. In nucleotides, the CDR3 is TGTGCCAGCAGAATCCATGGACTTTCCTACGAGCAGTACTTC. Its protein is CASRIHGLSYEQYF.

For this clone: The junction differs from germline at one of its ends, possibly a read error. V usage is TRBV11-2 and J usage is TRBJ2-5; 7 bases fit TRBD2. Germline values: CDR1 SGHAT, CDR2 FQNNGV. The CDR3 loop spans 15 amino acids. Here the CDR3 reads CASGLGGGVQETQYF. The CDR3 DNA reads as TGTGCCAGCGGCTTGGGGGGAGGGGTCCAAGAGACCCAGTACTTC.